One and the same sample provided the 23 T cell receptor beta chains below, sequenced in a study of blood T cell repertoires in COVID-19. The data were produced by immunoSEQ multiplex PCR, yet TCRdb's version contains in-frame clones alone and is incomplete. Of some 190,000 clones in the sample, roughly 79% were seen once. Sequenced: peripheral blood. The receptor source for this set is a woman aged 40 to 50 with COVID-19, enrolled during active disease.

V gene TRBV6-2 or TRBV6-3 combines with J gene TRBJ1-5; possibly TRBD1 for D (5 bases). Germline V gene sequence: CDR1 MNHEY, CDR2 SVGEGT. The CDR3 extends over 16 amino acids. The germline V and J ends were trimmed by 5 bases and 6 bases, with 20 bases remaining between them. CDR3 in DNA: TGTGCCAGCAGTAGTACCCTTGCAGGGCTCGGTCAGCCCCAGCATTTT. Protein sequence: CASSSTLAGLGQPQHF.

This clone was seen a single time. V usage is TRBV19 and J usage is TRBJ2-1; 7 bases map to TRBD1. Unmatched junction bases numbered 4, after V lost 5 bases and J lost 6 bases. The germline V gene encodes CDR1 LNHDA and CDR2 SQIVND (reference sequence). The CDR3 has 13 residues. In DNA form, the CDR3 reads TGTGCCAGTAGTGTCGGGACAGTCAATGAGCAGTTCTTC. Encoded protein: CASSVGTVNEQFF.

This clone counts as medium-sized (0.01 to 0.1%). The V call is TRBV11-2, the J call TRBJ2-1; D possibly corresponds to TRBD2 (5 bases). The CDR3 contains 17 residues. V was clipped by 4 bases and J by 6 bases, with 22 bases between them. CDR1 and CDR2 from the germline V gene are SGHAT and FQNNGV. The CDR3 nucleotides read TGTGCCAGCAGCTCAGGTCAGCGACCGGGGATTTTCAATGAGCAGTTCTTC. It yields the protein CASSSGQRPGIFNEQFF.

The V gene is TRBV19, the J gene TRBJ2-3; 7 nucleotides agree with TRBD2. Trimming cost V 7 bases and J 2 bases; bases outside gene matches: 6. CDR1 is LNHDA and CDR2 is SQIVND in the germline V gene (reference sequence). This CDR3 spans 14 amino acids. In DNA, the CDR3 is TGTGCCAGTAAAGGAGCGGGGTTCACAGATACGCAGTATTTT. Amino acid sequence: CASKGAGFTDTQYF.

This chain uses TRBV2 with TRBJ1-2, with D maybe TRBD1 (6 bases). Trimming left V 6 bases short and J 5 bases short, with 16 bases between. This CDR3 has 14 residues. Germline V gene data show CDR1 as SNHLY and CDR2 as FYNNEI. The CDR3 DNA follows: TGTGCCAGCAGGACAGGCCGCACTACGTATGGCTACACCTTC. The encoded protein is CASRTGRTTYGYTF.

The V call is TRBV9, the J call TRBJ2-7, with D tentatively TRBD2 (5 bases). Between the trimmed V and J ends, which lost 3 bases and 2 bases, there was a span of 9 bases. Germline V lookup: CDR1 SGDLS, CDR2 YYNGEE. This CDR3 contains 13 residues. For the CDR3, the DNA is TGTGCCAGCAGCGCGGGAACCCCCTACGAGCAGTACTTC. This translates into CASSAGTPYEQYF.

This chain uses TRBV30 with TRBJ2-5; 7 bases agree with TRBD1. The V gene's germline CDR1 is GTSNPN and CDR2 SVGIG (reference sequence). CDR3 length: 15 residues. The V segment lost 1 base and the J segment 4 bases; nucleotides outside the gene matches: 9. The CDR3 region is CAWSEGTAFRETQYF. The CDR3 coding sequence is TGTGCCTGGAGTGAAGGGACAGCCTTCCGAGAGACCCAGTACTTC.

The chain is built from TRBV7-9 and TRBJ1-6; TRBD1 might be the D (6 bases). The CDR3 has 14 amino acids. V gave up 6 bases and J gave up 1 base, with 7 bases separating them. CDR1 SEHNR and CDR2 FQNEAQ come from the germline V gene (reference sequence). CDR3 region: CASRGGSYNSPLHF. The CDR3 bases are TGTGCCAGCAGAGGGGGATCCTATAATTCACCCCTCCACTTT.

This clone was counted a few times. The chain employs TRBV4-2 and TRBJ1-3, with D uncertain. Germline V gene lookup returns CDR1 LGHNA and CDR2 YNFKEQ. V was cut by 6 bases and J by 0 bases, with 12 bases left in between. The CDR3 is made up of 15 amino acids. The chain's CDR3 is CASSDIAYSGNTIYF. The CDR3 DNA is TGTGCCAGCAGTGATATAGCTTACTCTGGAAACACCATATATTTT.

In this sample, this clone turned up many times. The chain carries TRBV2 and TRBJ1-2, with 7 positions matching TRBD1. V was pared by 7 bases and J by 1 base, with 6 bases of the junction left unmatched. This CDR3 contains 14 residues. Looked up from germline, CDR1 is SNHLY and CDR2 is FYNNEI. The CDR3 here is CASTLDRVNYGYTF. Written as DNA, the CDR3 is TGTGCCAGCACCCTAGACAGGGTTAACTATGGCTACACCTTC. The entire variable domain, with the rest obtained from reference TRBV2 and TRBJ1-2, is as follows: EPEVTQTPSHQVTQMGQEVILRCVPISNHLYFYWYRQILGQKVEFLVSFYNNEISEKSEIFDDQFSVERPDGSNFTLKIRSTKLEDSAMYFCASTLDRVNYGYTFGSGTRLTVV.

The chain combines TRBV19 with TRBJ2-1, with D hard to call. The V gene's germline CDR1 is LNHDA and CDR2 SQIVND (reference sequence). The CDR3 runs to 16 residues. V shed 6 bases and J shed 0 bases, with 15 bases lying between them. This chain's CDR3 is CASRRSGASSYNEQFF. The CDR3 DNA reads as TGTGCCAGTAGGAGGTCTGGCGCAAGCTCCTACAATGAGCAGTTCTTC.

The chain couples TRBV6-4 to TRBJ2-1, with D maybe TRBD1 (6 bases). In germline, CDR1 is MRHNA, CDR2 SNTAGT. The CDR3 contains 15 residues. The ends were cut back, 4 bases at V and 2 bases at J, with 12 bases in the middle. The CDR3 DNA reads TGTGCCAGCAGTGTTCTGGGGGCGGCCTACAATGAGCAGTTCTTC. It codes for CASSVLGAAYNEQFF.

The genes are TRBV18 and TRBJ2-2; possible D gene TRBD1, 7 bases. Trimming removed 6 bases from V and 2 bases from J, with 22 bases in between. Per the germline V gene, CDR1 is KGHSH and CDR2 is LQKENI. The CDR3 contains 18 residues. The CDR3 DNA reads TGTGCCAGCTCTTCTCCGGGACAGATGGGACTTAACACCGGGGAGCTGTTTTTT. The encoded protein is CASSSPGQMGLNTGELFF.

This clone has just one count. The chain carries TRBV6-1 and TRBJ1-5, with 7 nucleotides matching TRBD1. J gave up 0 bases and V 1 base, and 3 bases lay outside the gene matches. Germline V gene data show CDR1 as MNHNS and CDR2 as SASEGT. The CDR3 spans 16 residues. The CDR3 bases are TGTGCCAGCAGTGAAGTAGGGACAGTTAGCAATCAGCCCCAGCATTTT. It codes for CASSEVGTVSNQPQHF.

This sequence joins TRBV5-6 and TRBJ2-1; weak D call: TRBD1 (6 bases). Germline V gives CDR1 SGHDT, CDR2 YYEEEE. Trimming left V 4 bases short and J 4 bases short, with 9 bases between. The CDR3 covers 13 residues. CDR3 DNA sequence: TGTGCCAGCAGCCCGACAGGTTACAATGAGCAGTTCTTC. It is translated as CASSPTGYNEQFF.

The chain recombines TRBV19 with TRBJ1-5; 10 nucleotides match TRBD1. This CDR3 has 15 residues. The V gene end was trimmed by 5 bases and the J gene end by 7 bases; junction bases not matched to a gene: 8. Germline loops: CDR1 LNHDA, CDR2 SQIVND (reference sequence). CDR3 bases: TGTGCCAGTAGTGGAGAGGACAGGGGGAACCAGCCCCAGCATTTT. Translating it yields CASSGEDRGNQPQHF.

The DNA for the CDR3 is TGTGCCAGTAGTACACAGGGTTATAATGAAAAACTGTTTTTT. Its translation: CASSTQGYNEKLFF. V usage is TRBV19 and J usage is TRBJ1-4; maybe TRBD1 (6 bases). The CDR3 runs to 14 residues. CDR1 is LNHDA, CDR2 SQIVND, per germline (reference sequence). V was shortened by 4 bases and J by 4 bases, with 10 bases between the two germline ends.

This rearrangement joins TRBV30 to TRBJ2-7; maybe TRBD1 (6 bases). The CDR3 spans 14 residues. CDR1 is GTSNPN, CDR2 SVGIG, per germline (reference sequence). Between the trimmed V and J ends, which lost 4 bases and 4 bases, there was a span of 17 bases. This CDR3 reads CAWTLTTGSYEQYF. The CDR3 DNA reads TGTGCCTGGACCCTTACGACAGGCTCATACGAGCAGTACTTC.

This chain links TRBV3-1 (or the pseudogene TRBV3-2) with TRBJ2-7; 7 bases are a match to TRBD1. Germline CDR1 LGHDT, CDR2 YNNKEL (reference sequence). J lost 3 bases, V lost 1 base, and 9 bases had no gene match. The CDR3 sequence is 16 residues long. The CDR3 loop is CASSQAPGTAYYEQYV. The CDR3, as DNA: TGTGCCAGCAGCCAAGCCCCAGGGACAGCGTACTACGAGCAGTACGTC.

The V gene is TRBV29-1, the J gene TRBJ2-1; TRBD2 matches 11 bases. J was trimmed by 7 bases and V by 6 bases; bases with no gene match: 8. In germline, CDR1 is SQVTM, CDR2 ANQGSEA. The CDR3 is 14 residues long. Written as DNA, the CDR3 is TGCAGCGTAAGACTAGCGGGACGGCTTAATGAGCAGTTCTTC. Translated: CSVRLAGRLNEQFF.

This clone was detected only a few times. The V and J genes are TRBV30 and TRBJ1-2, with TRBD1 as a possible D gene (5 bases). Trimming cost V 2 bases and J 7 bases, with 17 bases left between them. Germline CDR1 reads GTSNPN; CDR2 reads SVGIG (reference sequence). The CDR3 contains 14 residues. The CDR3 DNA is TGTGCCTGGAGTCTTCCCCCGACAGTGGGTGGCTACACCTTC. As protein: CAWSLPPTVGGYTF.

The rearrangement links TRBV7-3 to TRBJ2-7; TRBD2 might be the D (6 bases). This CDR3 contains 14 residues. From germline, CDR1 is SGHTA and CDR2 FQGTGA. V was cut by 2 bases and J by 5 bases, with 13 bases left in between. For the CDR3, the DNA is TGTGCCAGCAGCTTATCCGGGAGTGAGCACGAGCAGTACTTC. Protein: CASSLSGSEHEQYF. Looking up the rest from reference TRBV7-3 and TRBJ2-7 gives the full variable domain: GAGVSQTPSNKVTEKGKYVELRCDPISGHTALYWYRQSLGQGPEFLIYFQGTGAADDSGLPNDRFFAVRPEGSVSTLKIQRTERGDSAVYLCASSLSGSEHEQYFGPGTRLTVT.

The chain joins TRBV5-1 to TRBJ2-5, with a weak D call TRBD2 (7 bases). The germline V gene has CDR1 SGHRS and CDR2 YFSETQ. V was cut by 4 bases and J by 5 bases, with 15 bases left in between. This CDR3 spans 14 amino acids. CDR3 sequence reads: CASSQGGGAETQYF. In nucleotides, the CDR3 is TGCGCCAGCAGCCAAGGGGGGGGAGCGGAGACCCAGTACTTC. The full variable domain, completed using reference TRBV5-1 and TRBJ2-5, is KAGVTQTPRYLIKTRGQQVTLSCSPISGHRSVSWYQQTPGQGLQFLFEYFSETQRNKGNFPGRFSGRQFSNSRSEMNVSTLELGDSALYLCASSQGGGAETQYFGPGTRLLVL.